Below, 18 T cell receptor beta chains from the same sample are listed, as sequenced in a study of blood T cell repertoires in COVID-19. Sequenced by immunoSEQ multiplex PCR; TCRdb stores in-frame clones only, minus some. Among about 150,000 clones listed, approximately 90% were seen once. The sequenced sample consisted of PBMCs or T cells enriched from blood (not recorded which). These receptor sequences come from a woman in her forties who had been exposed to COVID-19.

The rearrangement uses TRBV7-9 and TRBJ1-2; tentative D call: TRBD1 (6 bases). The germline gives CDR1 SEHNR, CDR2 FQNEAQ (reference sequence). The ends were cut back, 0 bases at V and 4 bases at J, with 9 bases in the middle. This CDR3 is 14 amino acids long. CDR3 sequence: CASSLADRPYGYTF. CDR3 in DNA: TGTGCCAGCAGCTTAGCGGACAGACCCTATGGCTACACCTTC.

The CDR3 nucleotides read TGTGCCAGCAGTGATGCGAAGGTTCCGGACACCATTTCCTACGAGCAGTACTTC. It codes for CASSDAKVPDTISYEQYF. The V call is TRBV6-4, the J call TRBJ2-7; D perhaps matches TRBD1 (5 bases). V lost 3 bases, J lost 1 base, and 22 bases lay in between. The CDR3 sequence is 18 residues long. Germline V gene sequence: CDR1 MRHNA, CDR2 SNTAGT.

V and J are TRBV4-2 and TRBJ1-3; 9 bases agree with TRBD1. The V and J ends lost 0 bases and 1 base, in that order; junction bases with no gene match: 4. This CDR3 has 17 amino acids. Germline V gene sequence: CDR1 LGHNA, CDR2 YNFKEQ. CDR3 in amino acids: CASSQDSQGASGNTIYF. The CDR3 DNA reads as TGTGCCAGCAGCCAAGATTCACAGGGGGCTTCTGGAAACACCATATATTTT.

This clone has only a few counts. CDR3 sequence: CASSEWGNTGELFF. CDR3 coding DNA: TGTGCCAGTAGTGAATGGGGCAACACCGGGGAGCTGTTTTTT. V is TRBV19 and J is TRBJ2-2; maybe TRBD1 (5 bases). Trimming shortened V by 5 bases and J by 2 bases, and 9 bases separated the two germline ends. CDR3 length: 14 residues. CDR1 LNHDA and CDR2 SQIVND come from the germline V gene (reference sequence).

The genes are TRBV2 and TRBJ1-4, with D unresolved. V shed 8 bases and J shed 8 bases, with 9 bases lying between them. The CDR3 covers 11 residues. Germline assignment: CDR1 SNHLY and CDR2 FYNNEI. CDR3 DNA: TGTGCCAGCGAGGAGGGAGAAAAACTGTTTTTT. Translation gives CASEEGEKLFF.

The rearrangement links TRBV6-6 to TRBJ2-3; TRBD2 aligns across 8 bases. V lost 6 bases, J lost 3 bases, and 11 bases stayed unmatched. This CDR3 has 16 amino acids. The V gene's germline CDR1 is MNHNY and CDR2 SVGAGI (reference sequence). In nucleotides, the CDR3 is TGTGCCAGCAGCCCACTCGGAAGCGGGGGTACAGATACGCAGTATTTT. Its protein is CASSPLGSGGTDTQYF.

This clone was counted a single time. The genes are TRBV10-3 and TRBJ2-7; the match to TRBD1 covers 8 bases. CDR1 is ENHRY and CDR2 is SYGVKD in the germline V gene. CDR3 length: 13 amino acids. The V segment lost 3 bases and the J segment 4 bases; nucleotides outside the gene matches: 2. For the CDR3, the DNA is TGTGCCATCAGTGACGGACAGGGTTACGAGCAGTACTTC. Its translation is CAISDGQGYEQYF.

V usage is TRBV19 and J usage is TRBJ1-5; D unclear. Germline values: CDR1 LNHDA, CDR2 SQIVND (reference sequence). The CDR3 consists of 14 residues. V dropped 0 bases and J dropped 3 bases, with 6 bases sitting between them. Written as DNA, the CDR3 is TGTGCCAGTAGTATAGATCGTCCCAATCAGCCCCAGCATTTT. The encoded protein is CASSIDRPNQPQHF.

This chain links TRBV11-2 with TRBJ2-2; TRBD1 matches 8 bases. The length of the CDR3 is 18 residues. In germline, CDR1 is SGHAT, CDR2 FQNNGV. The V segment lost 2 bases and the J segment 6 bases; nucleotides outside the gene matches: 14. The CDR3 sequence is CASSLRPRMDRDAGELFF. The CDR3 nucleotides read TGTGCCAGCAGCTTAAGACCCCGGATGGACAGGGACGCCGGGGAGCTGTTTTTT.

In this sample, this clone turned up a few times. V and J are TRBV6-5 and TRBJ1-5, with D possibly matching TRBD1 (5 bases). CDR1 and CDR2 (germline): MNHEY, SVGAGI. CDR3 length: 13 amino acids. The V end lost 6 bases, the J end lost 4 bases, and 10 bases lay between the germline ends. The CDR3 nucleotides are TGTGCCAGCAGGGGGGGGGTAAATCAGCCCCAGCATTTT. Translation: CASRGGVNQPQHF.

The chain has TRBV6-5 and TRBJ2-1; 8 bases agree with TRBD2. Germline loops: CDR1 MNHEY, CDR2 SVGAGI. This CDR3 contains 14 residues. The V segment lost 6 bases and the J segment 9 bases; nucleotides outside the gene matches: 10. CDR3 in amino acids: CASSWTSSLSEQFF. In DNA, the CDR3 is TGTGCCAGCAGCTGGACTAGCTCTCTAAGTGAGCAGTTCTTC.

The DNA of the CDR3 is TGCAGCACGCGGGACAGCCTGAACACTGAAGCTTTCTTT. Encoded protein: CSTRDSLNTEAFF. The genes are TRBV29-1 and TRBJ1-1; 7 bases match TRBD1. The germline V gene encodes CDR1 SQVTM and CDR2 ANQGSEA. V lost 8 bases, J lost 0 bases, and 6 bases stayed unmatched. The CDR3 runs to 13 residues.

The gene calls are TRBV18 and TRBJ2-3; 10 bases are shared with TRBD2. The CDR3 is 18 residues long. In germline, CDR1 is KGHSH, CDR2 LQKENI. V gave up 1 base and J gave up 3 bases; unmatched junction bases: 10. The CDR3 sequence is CASSPQKRGGPLTDTQYF. The CDR3 bases are TGTGCCAGCTCACCACAAAAGCGGGGGGGCCCGTTAACAGATACGCAGTATTTT.

The chain carries TRBV5-1 and TRBJ2-6; 7 nucleotides align to TRBD1. Losses at the gene ends were 5 bases for V and 0 bases for J; bases not matched to a gene: 8. The V gene's germline CDR1 is SGHRS and CDR2 YFSETQ. This CDR3 is built from 17 residues. CDR3 sequence (DNA): TGCGCCAGCAGAATCTGGACAGGCACCTCTGGGGCCAACGTCCTGACTTTC. It is translated as CASRIWTGTSGANVLTF. The full variable domain, rest sourced from reference TRBV5-1 and TRBJ2-6, is KAGVTQTPRYLIKTRGQQVTLSCSPISGHRSVSWYQQTPGQGLQFLFEYFSETQRNKGNFPGRFSGRQFSNSRSEMNVSTLELGDSALYLCASRIWTGTSGANVLTFGAGSRLTVL.

V and J are TRBV6-5 and TRBJ1-2; D is undetermined. Germline-derived CDR1 and CDR2 are MNHEY and SVGAGI. Trimming took off 4 bases at V and 7 bases at J, with 13 bases between the two ends. This CDR3 is 13 amino acids long. In DNA form, the CDR3 reads TGTGCCAGCAGTTTCTCAAGAGGGTTTGGCTACACCTTC. This gives the protein CASSFSRGFGYTF.

This clone occurred a few times. The chain employs TRBV5-4 and TRBJ1-2, with TRBD1 identical over 10 bases. The CDR3 runs 14 residues. Unmatched junction bases numbered 4, after V lost 4 bases and J lost 4 bases. CDR1 and CDR2 (germline): SGHNT, YYREEE (reference sequence). The CDR3, as DNA: TGTGCCAGCAGCGGACAGGGGGGTATCTATGGCTACACCTTC. Its translation is CASSGQGGIYGYTF.

This clone was observed a single time. This rearrangement joins TRBV24-1 to TRBJ2-1, with 7 bases fitting TRBD2. This CDR3 comprises 13 residues. Germline V CDR1 and CDR2: KGHDR, SFDVKD. Trimming cost V 5 bases and J 8 bases; bases outside gene matches: 5. This CDR3 reads CATSATREDEQFF. The CDR3, as DNA: TGTGCCACCAGTGCGACCCGGGAGGATGAGCAGTTCTTC.

The chain couples TRBV6-5 to TRBJ1-1; D is perhaps TRBD1 (6 bases). The CDR3 totals 13 residues. Germline values: CDR1 MNHEY, CDR2 SVGAGI. Trimming shortened V by 8 bases and J by 4 bases, and 14 bases separated the two germline ends. The CDR3 protein is CASPGGRSTEAFF. The CDR3, as DNA: TGTGCCAGCCCGGGGGGCAGGAGCACTGAAGCTTTCTTT.